Listed here is a single T cell receptor beta chain. These data originate in a study of blood T cell repertoires in COVID-19. Overall study: T cells, B-cell-depleted T cells, or PBMCs supplied cDNA or gDNA.

V lost 4 bases and J lost 5; bases outside the gene matches: 10. This CDR3 has 17 residues. CDR1 is SGHRS and CDR2 is YFSETQ in the germline V gene. The assay was immunoSEQ multiplex PCR, and TCRdb's table has in-frame clones only and misses some. This table has roughly 77,000 clones, roughly 78% appearing once. The sequence was collected from a man between 60 and 75 years old with active or convalescent COVID-19. Specimen: peripheral blood. The chain combines TRBV5-1 with TRBJ2-3; 13 positions agree with TRBD2. Here the CDR3 DNA reads TGCGCCAGCAGCCAGCAAAGGACTAGCGGGGGCCTAGATACGCAGTATTTT. Translated: CASSQQRTSGGLDTQYF.